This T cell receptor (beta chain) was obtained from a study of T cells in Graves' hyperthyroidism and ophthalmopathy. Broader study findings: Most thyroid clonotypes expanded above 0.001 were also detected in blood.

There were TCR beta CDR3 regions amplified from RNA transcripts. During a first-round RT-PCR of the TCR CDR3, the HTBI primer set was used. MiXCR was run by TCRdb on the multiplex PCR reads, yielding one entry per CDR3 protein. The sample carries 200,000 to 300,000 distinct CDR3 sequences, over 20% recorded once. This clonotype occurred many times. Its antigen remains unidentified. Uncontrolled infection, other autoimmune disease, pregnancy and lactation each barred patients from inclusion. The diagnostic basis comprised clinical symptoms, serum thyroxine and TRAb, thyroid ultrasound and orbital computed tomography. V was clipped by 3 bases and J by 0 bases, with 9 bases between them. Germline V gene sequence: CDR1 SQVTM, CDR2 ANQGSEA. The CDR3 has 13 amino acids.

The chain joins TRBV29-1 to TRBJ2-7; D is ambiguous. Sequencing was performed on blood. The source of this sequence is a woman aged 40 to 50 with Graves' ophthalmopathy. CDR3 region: CSVETETSYEQYF. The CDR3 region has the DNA TGCAGCGTTGAGACGGAGACCTCCTACGAGCAGTACTTC.